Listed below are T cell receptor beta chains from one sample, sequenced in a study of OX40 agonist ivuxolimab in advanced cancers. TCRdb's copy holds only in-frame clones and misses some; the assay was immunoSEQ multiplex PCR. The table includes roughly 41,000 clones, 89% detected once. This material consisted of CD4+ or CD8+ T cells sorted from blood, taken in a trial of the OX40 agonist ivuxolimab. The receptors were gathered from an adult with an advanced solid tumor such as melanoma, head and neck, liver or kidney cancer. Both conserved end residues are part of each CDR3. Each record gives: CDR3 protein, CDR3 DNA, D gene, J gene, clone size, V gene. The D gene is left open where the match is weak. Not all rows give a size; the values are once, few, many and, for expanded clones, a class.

CDR3: CASSQDHGDGHEQYF
DNA: TGCGCCAGCAGCCAAGACCACGGGGACGGCCACGAGCAGTACTTC
D: NA
J: TRBJ2-7
size: NA
V: TRBV4-3

CDR3: CACPLRTNFSTDTQYF
DNA: TGTGCCTGCCCTTTGAGGACAAACTTTAGCACAGATACGCAGTATTTT
D: NA
J: TRBJ2-3
size: NA
V: TRBV30

CDR3: CASNQLAGGPDEQFF
DNA: TGTGCCAGCAACCAACTAGCGGGGGGGCCCGATGAGCAGTTCTTC
D: TRBD2
J: TRBJ2-1
size: few
V: TRBV27

CDR3: CASSQGGGRSWGYTF
DNA: TGTGCCAGCAGCCAAGGCGGTGGCAGGTCCTGGGGCTACACCTTC
D: NA
J: TRBJ1-2
size: NA
V: TRBV14

CDR3: CASSGHENTGELFF
DNA: TGTGCCAGCAGCGGCCATGAGAACACCGGGGAGCTGTTTTTT
D: NA
J: TRBJ2-2
size: NA
V: TRBV27

CDR3: CASSLGSTSYEQYF
DNA: TGTGCCAGCAGTTTGGGTAGTACCTCCTACGAGCAGTACTTC
D: NA
J: TRBJ2-7
size: NA
V: TRBV27

CDR3: CASSLWGLAGSQETQYF
DNA: TGTGCCAGCAGTTTATGGGGGCTAGCGGGATCGCAAGAGACCCAGTACTTC
D: TRBD2
J: TRBJ2-5
size: NA
V: TRBV28

CDR3: CASRGTGGISYEQYF
DNA: TGTGCCAGCAGGGGGACAGGTGGGATTTCCTACGAGCAGTACTTC
D: TRBD1
J: TRBJ2-7
size: NA
V: TRBV27

CDR3: CASSPTRGPSYEQYF
DNA: TGTGCCAGCAGCCCAACCAGGGGGCCCTCCTACGAGCAGTACTTC
D: TRBD1
J: TRBJ2-7
size: few
V: TRBV7-8

CDR3: CASSYGDSGIGYTF
DNA: TGTGCCAGCAGTTACGGGGACTCTGGGATTGGCTACACCTTC
D: NA
J: TRBJ1-2
size: NA
V: TRBV6-5